This record concerns one T cell receptor beta chain sequence. Previously described methods and listed TCR primers were used for bulk TCR libraries. MiXCR, run by TCRdb on the PCR reads, gives a single entry per CDR3 protein. The sample yields roughly 55,000 distinct CDR3 sequences, roughly a third seen once. This CDR3 spans 16 amino acids. Per the germline V gene, CDR1 is SGHRS and CDR2 is YFSETQ. Unmatched junction bases numbered 9, after V lost 3 bases and J lost 5 bases. This sample was included in a study of molecular identifiers for immune sequencing clone quantification. Libraries from naive CD8 cells were generated from approximately 20,000 to 1,000,000 sorted cells (with 10%, 30% or 50% RNA). Naive CD8 T cells underwent sorting with the CD8+CD4-CCR7+CD45RA+ definition.

The specimen was naive CD8+ T cells from blood, with Jurkat cell RNA spiked in. Documented subset: FACS-sorted CD8+CD4-CCR7+CD45RA+ naive T cells. This clonotype was obtained from a human donor in good health. Some libraries in this study had Jurkat cell RNA spiked in. The gene calls are TRBV5-1 and TRBJ1-1; TRBD1 matches at 11 bases. The CDR3 reads CASSWGTGGRGTEAFF. The DNA of the CDR3 is TGCGCCAGCAGCTGGGGGACAGGGGGGAGAGGAACTGAAGCTTTCTTT.